Shown below are 17 T cell receptor beta chains from a single sample sequenced in a study of T cells in Graves' hyperthyroidism and ophthalmopathy. The CDR3 regions of TCR beta were amplified from RNA transcripts. RT-PCR in the first round (using the HTBI primer set) targeted the TCR CDR3. TCRdb recomputed calls from the multiplex PCR reads with MiXCR, one row per CDR3 protein. The sample has nearly 600,000 distinct CDR3 sequences, approximately 15% seen once; the top ten hold roughly 6.9%. Material: blood. All receptors come from a woman aged 18 to 35 with Graves' ophthalmopathy.

This clonotype was detected only a few times. The gene calls are TRBV9 and TRBJ2-1; no definite D call. The CDR3 covers 15 residues. Trimming left V 5 bases short and J 0 bases short, with 12 bases between. Germline V gene lookup returns CDR1 SGDLS and CDR2 YYNGEE. The CDR3 region is CASSSALSSYNEQFF. The CDR3 bases are TGTGCCAGCAGTAGTGCCCTGAGCTCCTACAATGAGCAGTTCTTC.

A few counts support this clonotype. The V gene is TRBV19, the J gene TRBJ2-7; the D gene could be TRBD1 or TRBD2 (6 bases each). The CDR3 sequence is 14 residues long. CDR1 is LNHDA and CDR2 is SQIVND in the germline V gene (reference sequence). V lost 0 bases, J lost 2 bases, and 8 bases lay in between. CDR3: CASSIERGAYEQYF. The CDR3 DNA follows: TGTGCCAGTAGTATAGAAAGGGGGGCCTACGAGCAGTACTTC. The variable domain in full, with the rest retrieved from reference TRBV19 and TRBJ2-7, is DGGITQSPKYLFRKEGQNVTLSCEQNLNHDAMYWYRQDPGQGLRLIYYSQIVNDFQKGDIAEGYSVSREKKESFPLTVTSAQKNPTAFYLCASSIERGAYEQYFGPGTRLTVT.

The table lists this clonotype with a few counts. This chain uses TRBV28 with TRBJ1-6; D is uncertain. Trimming took 6 bases from V and 4 from J, leaving 16 bases between them. This CDR3 is 16 amino acids long. CDR1 is MDHEN and CDR2 is SYDVKM in the germline V gene. CDR3: CASRFSVTGYNSPLHF. The CDR3, as DNA: TGTGCCAGCAGATTCTCGGTGACCGGGTATAATTCACCCCTCCACTTT.

This clonotype was found a few times. The chain combines TRBV27 with TRBJ2-1, with D perhaps TRBD2 (5 bases). The CDR3 totals 16 residues. The germline V gene has CDR1 MNHEY and CDR2 SMNVEV (reference sequence). Trimming stripped 0 bases from V and 3 bases from J, with 12 bases between. The CDR3 loop reads CASSLSSYSVYNEQFF. The CDR3 DNA reads TGTGCCAGCAGTTTATCGTCTTATAGCGTCTACAATGAGCAGTTCTTC.

This clonotype has a handful of counts. The chain carries TRBV3-1 and TRBJ2-3, with D possibly matching TRBD2 (5 bases). Between the trimmed V and J ends, which lost 2 bases and 4 bases, there was a span of 16 bases. The CDR3 is 16 residues long. Germline CDR1 LGHDT, CDR2 YNNKEL (reference sequence). Written as DNA, the CDR3 is TGTGCCAGCAGCCAAACGCCAGGAGGAATTGCAGATACGCAGTATTTT. This gives the protein CASSQTPGGIADTQYF.

This clonotype was detected only once. J is TRBJ2-7 and V is TRBV4-1; 9 bases map to TRBD2. V lost 3 bases, J lost 4 bases, and 16 bases stayed unmatched. Germline V gene lookup returns CDR1 MGHRA and CDR2 YSYEKL. The CDR3 has 18 residues. CDR3 sequence reads: CASSQFRGGRARGYEQYF. DNA for the CDR3: TGCGCCAGCAGCCAGTTTCGGGGCGGGAGGGCCAGGGGGTACGAGCAGTACTTC.

This clonotype came up many times. V and J are TRBV11-2 and TRBJ1-1, with 8 bases matching TRBD1. Trimming at V came to 0 bases and at J to 1 base, leaving 10 bases not matched to a gene. The CDR3 is 18 amino acids. Per germline, CDR1 SGHAT and CDR2 FQNNGV. The CDR3 DNA follows: TGTGCCAGCAGCTTAGATCTTCGACAGGGGCGGCAGAACACTGAAGCTTTCTTT. Protein product: CASSLDLRQGRQNTEAFF. Using reference TRBV11-2 and TRBJ1-1 for the parts outside the CDR3, the full variable domain is EAGVAQSPRYKIIEKRQSVAFWCNPISGHATLYWYQQILGQGPKLLIQFQNNGVVDDSQLPKDRFSAERLKGVDSTLKIQPAKLEDSAVYLCASSLDLRQGRQNTEAFFGQGTRLTVV.

V usage is TRBV12-3 or TRBV12-4 and J usage is TRBJ2-1; D not certain. V was trimmed by 1 base and J by 5 bases, leaving 9 bases between them. This CDR3 region has 14 residues. The CDR3 DNA follows: TGTGCCAGCAGTTTAGTGGATACAAACAATGAGCAGTTCTTC. It codes for CASSLVDTNNEQFF.

CDR3 DNA: TGTGCCTGCCATTTGGGGAACTCACCCCTCCACTTT. This sequence encodes CACHLGNSPLHF. The rearrangement uses TRBV30 and TRBJ1-6; D is unresolved. CDR3 length: 12 amino acids. V was trimmed by 6 bases and J by 10 bases, leaving 13 bases between them. CDR1 and CDR2 from the germline V gene are GTSNPN and SVGIG (reference sequence).

Notes on this clonotype: Mismatch with germline at one junction end may stem from a read error. The V gene is TRBV13, the J gene TRBJ2-7, with D perhaps matching TRBD2 (6 bases). Germline V gene sequence: CDR1 PRHDT, CDR2 FYEKMQ (reference sequence). The CDR3 loop spans 15 amino acids. The CDR3 protein is CASSSRLGSSYEQCF. CDR3 DNA: TGTGCCAGCAGTTCCAGACTAGGAAGCTCCTACGAGCAGTGCTTC. Complete variable domain (other parts from reference TRBV13 and TRBJ2-7): AAGVIQSPRHLIKEKRETATLKCYPIPRHDTVYWYQQGPGQDPQFLISFYEKMQSDKGSIPDRFSAQQFSDYHSELNMSSLELGDSALYFCASSSRLGSSYEQCFGPGTRLTVT.

This clonotype was counted many times. This chain links TRBV30 with TRBJ2-6; D is unclear. Germline loops: CDR1 GTSNPN, CDR2 SVGIG (reference sequence). With 5 bases removed from V and 2 bases from J, the gap between germline ends came to 13 bases. The CDR3 covers 15 residues. The CDR3 is CAWGISWAGANVLTF. The CDR3 DNA reads as TGTGCCTGGGGAATAAGTTGGGCTGGGGCCAACGTCCTGACTTTC.

Many counts were recorded for this clonotype. The rearrangement joins TRBV3-1 to TRBJ2-7, with D possibly called TRBD1 or TRBD2 (5 bases each). Looked up from germline, CDR1 is LGHDT and CDR2 is YNNKEL (reference sequence). V lost 4 bases and J 0 bases, leaving 13 bases between the germline ends. The CDR3 contains 15 residues. Here the CDR3 reads CASSLFRGVSYEQYF. The CDR3 DNA is TGTGCCAGCAGCCTATTCAGAGGGGTCTCCTACGAGCAGTACTTC.

This clonotype was observed many times. This sequence joins TRBV12-3 or TRBV12-4 and TRBJ2-1; the match to TRBD1 covers 7 bases. The CDR3 is 14 amino acids. V was pared by 10 bases and J by 5 bases, with 11 bases of the junction left unmatched. The CDR3 sequence is CATNQGTVNNEQFF. Here the CDR3 DNA reads TGTGCCACCAATCAAGGGACAGTTAACAATGAGCAGTTCTTC.

The CDR3 loop reads CANRNKVNSYEQYF. Here the CDR3 DNA reads TGTGCCAACCGGAACAAGGTTAACTCCTACGAGCAGTACTTC. The V call is TRBV2, the J call TRBJ2-7; no firm D call. Germline V gives CDR1 SNHLY, CDR2 FYNNEI. Deletions cut 10 bases from V and 0 bases from J, with 16 bases between. CDR3 length: 14 amino acids.

This clonotype has a count of ten or more. The chain has TRBV20-1 and TRBJ2-7; D is unclear. Germline-derived CDR1 and CDR2 are DFQATT and SNEGSKA (reference sequence). Trimming took 6 bases from V and 7 from J, leaving 22 bases between them. The CDR3 runs to 14 residues. The CDR3 here is CSADPQSRPGEQYF. The CDR3 nucleotides read TGCAGTGCCGACCCTCAAAGCCGACCTGGTGAGCAGTACTTC.

The chain uses TRBV10-3 and TRBJ2-1; no clear D gene. The CDR3 consists of 14 residues. The V and J ends lost 0 bases and 4 bases respectively, with 7 bases between them. Germline CDR1 ENHRY, CDR2 SYGVKD. CDR3 region: CAISESLEYNEQFF. The CDR3 region has the DNA TGTGCCATCAGTGAGTCTTTAGAGTACAATGAGCAGTTCTTC.

This clonotype was picked up many times. V is TRBV6-2 or TRBV6-3 and J is TRBJ2-5; D gene uncertain. Deletions cut 7 bases from V and 0 bases from J, with 6 bases between. The CDR3 totals 12 residues. CDR1 and CDR2 (germline): MNHEY, SVGEGT. In DNA, the CDR3 is TGTGCCAGCACTTCGTACCAAGAGACCCAGTACTTC. It is translated as CASTSYQETQYF.